What follows are 28 T cell receptor beta chains derived from one specimen sequenced in a study of shared clonotypes between healthy human individuals. Sequencing used immunoSEQ multiplex PCR; TCRdb keeps in-frame clones, though not all of them. Counted here are roughly 760,000 clones, around 74% occurring once; the ten biggest clones make up around 1.6%. Sequences were obtained from memory CD4+ T cells sorted from blood. Subset noted: CD45RA-negative fraction. These receptors came from a young woman in good health.

V gene TRBV28 combines with J gene TRBJ1-1; the D is unclear. V lost 8 bases to trimming and J lost 5 bases, with 12 bases between them. Germline CDR1 reads MDHEN; CDR2 reads SYDVKM. The CDR3 has 12 residues. CDR3 bases: TGTGCCAGCGGTCTGAGGATGACTGAAGCTTTCTTT. Its protein is CASGLRMTEAFF.

The genes are TRBV11-2 and TRBJ2-7, with unresolved D. Trimming took 7 bases from V and 0 from J, leaving 13 bases between them. The CDR3 extends over 14 amino acids. Germline values: CDR1 SGHAT, CDR2 FQNNGV. CDR3 amino acids: CASTPVGNSYEQYF. The CDR3 bases are TGTGCCAGCACACCCGTGGGTAACTCCTACGAGCAGTACTTC. Variable domain in full (rest from reference TRBV11-2 and TRBJ2-7): EAGVAQSPRYKIIEKRQSVAFWCNPISGHATLYWYQQILGQGPKLLIQFQNNGVVDDSQLPKDRFSAERLKGVDSTLKIQPAKLEDSAVYLCASTPVGNSYEQYFGPGTRLTVT.

This chain joins TRBV18 and TRBJ2-7, with 7 bases aligning to TRBD1. The germline CDR1 and CDR2 sequences are KGHSH and LQKENI. Trimming cost V 4 bases and J 3 bases; bases outside gene matches: 12. The CDR3 runs 16 residues. The DNA for the CDR3 is TGTGCCAGCTCACTGCGACAGGGAAGTATAGACTACGAGCAGTACTTC. This sequence encodes CASSLRQGSIDYEQYF.

V and J are TRBV5-1 and TRBJ2-3; 8 bases are a match to TRBD1. The germline V gene has CDR1 SGHRS and CDR2 YFSETQ. The CDR3 is 14 amino acids. J lost 9 bases, V lost 4 bases, and 10 bases had no gene match. The CDR3 protein is CASSNGQGILTQYF. The CDR3, as DNA: TGCGCCAGCAGCAATGGACAGGGTATACTAACGCAGTATTTT.

V gene TRBV10-1 combines with J gene TRBJ2-7, with D possibly being TRBD1 (5 bases). CDR1 and CDR2 from the germline V gene are WNHNN and SYGVQD (reference sequence). CDR3 length equals 14 residues. Trimming shortened V by 0 bases and J by 5 bases, and 11 bases separated the two germline ends. CDR3 loop: CASSESGQKNEQYF. The CDR3 nucleotides read TGCGCCAGCAGTGAGTCGGGGCAGAAGAACGAGCAGTACTTC.

A note on this clone: Within the sample, other DNA sequences also encode this same CDR3. J is TRBJ2-3 and V is TRBV2; no reliable D call. Per germline, CDR1 SNHLY and CDR2 FYNNEI. The CDR3 loop spans 12 amino acids. V dropped 7 bases and J dropped 2 bases, with 7 bases sitting between them. CDR3 protein: CASKGDTDTQYF. The CDR3 nucleotides are TGTGCCAGCAAAGGAGACACAGATACGCAGTATTTT.

The V call is TRBV5-5, the J call TRBJ1-1, with 12 bases matching TRBD1. Germline V lookup: CDR1 SGHKS, CDR2 YYEKEE (reference sequence). CDR3 length: 14 residues. V gave up 4 bases and J gave up 7 bases; unmatched junction bases: 5. The CDR3 loop reads CASSPGTGGIEAFF. Here the CDR3 DNA reads TGTGCCAGCAGCCCCGGGACAGGGGGCATTGAAGCTTTCTTT.

The chain recombines TRBV6-5 with TRBJ1-2; D gene ambiguous. This CDR3 has 13 amino acids. The V end was cut by 5 bases, the J end by 4 bases, with 11 bases between. Germline V gene lookup returns CDR1 MNHEY and CDR2 SVGAGI. CDR3 sequence reads: CASSRRESYGYTF. For the CDR3, the DNA is TGTGCCAGCAGTCGTCGGGAGAGCTATGGCTACACCTTC.

The chain joins TRBV11-2 to TRBJ2-4; TRBD2 might be the D (6 bases). Looked up from germline, CDR1 is SGHAT and CDR2 is FQNNGV. V lost 5 bases, J lost 0 bases, and 17 bases lay in between. The CDR3 is 17 amino acids. The CDR3 loop reads CASSPYGGITAKNIQYF. In DNA, the CDR3 is TGTGCCAGCAGCCCCTATGGGGGGATAACAGCCAAAAACATTCAGTACTTC. The whole variable domain, filled in from reference TRBV11-2 and TRBJ2-4, reads EAGVAQSPRYKIIEKRQSVAFWCNPISGHATLYWYQQILGQGPKLLIQFQNNGVVDDSQLPKDRFSAERLKGVDSTLKIQPAKLEDSAVYLCASSPYGGITAKNIQYFGAGTRLSVL.

V and J are TRBV2 and TRBJ1-5; 11 positions match TRBD1. The germline gives CDR1 SNHLY, CDR2 FYNNEI. CDR3 length: 14 residues. V shed 6 bases and J 6 bases; nucleotides not matched to a gene: 4. In DNA, the CDR3 is TGTGCCAGCAGGGGGACAGGGGGATCTCAGCCCCAGCATTTT. It yields the protein CASRGTGGSQPQHF.

This chain uses TRBV30 with TRBJ2-3; perhaps D is TRBD1 or TRBD2 (5 bases each). CDR3 length equals 14 residues. V was trimmed by 0 bases and J by 4 bases, leaving 11 bases between them. Germline V gene sequence: CDR1 GTSNPN, CDR2 SVGIG (reference sequence). The CDR3 sequence: CAWSVEGWADTQYF. DNA for the CDR3: TGTGCCTGGAGTGTAGAGGGGTGGGCAGATACGCAGTATTTT.

The chain couples TRBV5-1 to TRBJ1-1, with 7 bases aligning to TRBD1. With 7 bases clipped from V and 1 base from J, the junction kept 4 bases outside the gene matches. The CDR3 spans 13 residues. CDR1 and CDR2 from the germline V gene are SGHRS and YFSETQ. CDR3 amino acids: CASYGTANTEAFF. For the CDR3, the DNA is TGCGCCAGCTATGGGACAGCGAACACTGAAGCTTTCTTT.

The chain couples TRBV5-4 to TRBJ2-1; TRBD2 matches at 12 bases. J lost 3 bases, V lost 4 bases, and 5 bases had no gene match. Germline V gene sequence: CDR1 SGHNT, CDR2 YYREEE (reference sequence). The length of the CDR3 is 16 residues. As DNA, the CDR3 is TGTGCCAGCAGCCAACTAGCGGGAGGCGTCTACAATGAGCAGTTCTTC. Translation gives CASSQLAGGVYNEQFF.

The rearrangement uses TRBV2 and TRBJ2-7; TRBD1 matches at 10 bases. The CDR3 contains 15 residues. V lost 7 bases to trimming and J lost 7 bases; unmatched junction nucleotides: 13. Germline CDR1 SNHLY, CDR2 FYNNEI. CDR3 protein: CASTITGTGVKEQYF. The CDR3 bases are TGTGCCAGCACCATAACCGGGACAGGGGTTAAGGAGCAGTACTTC.

With respect to this clone: This may arise from a read error, as a much more abundant clone is one base away. The same CDR3 is also encoded by other DNA sequences in this sample. The chain uses TRBV5-1 and TRBJ2-2; 11 bases line up with TRBD1. Germline lookup yields CDR1 SGHRS and CDR2 YFSETQ. V was clipped by 3 bases and J by 4 bases; unmatched bases: 2. The CDR3 totals 15 residues. CDR3 coding DNA: TGCGCCAGCAGCTCGGGGACAGGGGGCACCGGGGAGCTGTTTTTT. Translating gives CASSSGTGGTGELFF. Looking up the rest from reference TRBV5-1 and TRBJ2-2 gives the full variable domain: KAGVTQTPRYLIKTRGQQVTLSCSPISGHRSVSWYQQTPGQGLQFLFEYFSETQRNKGNFPGRFSGRQFSNSRSEMNVSTLELGDSALYLCASSSGTGGTGELFFGEGSRLTVL.

This chain uses TRBV12-5 with TRBJ2-1; 7 nucleotides align to TRBD1. From germline, CDR1 is LGHNT and CDR2 FRNRAP. Trimming at V came to 5 bases and at J to 12 bases, leaving 10 bases not matched to a gene. The CDR3 is 13 residues long. This CDR3 is CASGLLSRDRQFF. The CDR3 DNA reads as TGTGCTAGTGGTCTACTCTCGAGGGACAGGCAGTTCTTC.

There are a few counts of this clone. The V and J genes are TRBV5-1 and TRBJ1-2, with D unresolved. In germline, CDR1 is SGHRS, CDR2 YFSETQ. The CDR3 extends over 12 amino acids. V lost 4 bases and J 4 bases, leaving 8 bases between the germline ends. The CDR3 coding sequence is TGCGCCAGCAGCCCGGACGGCTATGGCTACACCTTC. This encodes CASSPDGYGYTF.

The V and J genes are TRBV2 and TRBJ1-2; weak D call: TRBD1 (5 bases). V was clipped by 3 bases and J by 7 bases, with 15 bases between them. The CDR3 runs to 14 residues. From germline, CDR1 is SNHLY and CDR2 FYNNEI. DNA of the CDR3: TGTGCCAGCAGTGATATGGGGGTTTACGGTGGCTACACCTTC. The encoded protein is CASSDMGVYGGYTF. The variable domain in full, completed from reference TRBV2 and TRBJ1-2, reads EPEVTQTPSHQVTQMGQEVILRCVPISNHLYFYWYRQILGQKVEFLVSFYNNEISEKSEIFDDQFSVERPDGSNFTLKIRSTKLEDSAMYFCASSDMGVYGGYTFGSGTRLTVV.

This chain joins TRBV5-6 and TRBJ1-2; 8 positions agree with TRBD1. J gave up 2 bases and V 3 bases, and 3 bases lay outside the gene matches. CDR3 length equals 14 residues. CDR1 and CDR2 (germline): SGHDT, YYEEEE. CDR3 residues: CASSSGQENYGYTF. The CDR3 region has the DNA TGTGCCAGCAGCTCGGGACAGGAGAACTATGGCTACACCTTC.

The V and J genes are TRBV21-1 and TRBJ1-4; TRBD1 is taken as the D call from the table, unchecked against the DNA. TRBV21-1 is a pseudogene segment. The CDR3 consists of 16 residues. CDR3 DNA sequence: TGTGCCAGCAGCGGTCCCGGGACAGGGTCCGGAGGAAAACTGTTTTTT. Protein sequence: CASSGPGTGSGGKLFF.

V and J are TRBV27 and TRBJ2-3; D uncertain. Trimming cost V 5 bases and J 1 base, with 22 bases left between them. CDR3 length: 18 residues. Germline values: CDR1 MNHEY, CDR2 SMNVEV (reference sequence). In nucleotides, the CDR3 is TGTGCCAGCAGTGAGTATTCGGCCCGGAAAAGGGGCACAGATACGCAGTATTTT. Amino acid sequence: CASSEYSARKRGTDTQYF.

This chain connects TRBV28 to TRBJ2-7; 8 bases are shared with TRBD1. V lost 3 bases to trimming and J lost 5 bases; unmatched junction nucleotides: 3. CDR1 is MDHEN, CDR2 SYDVKM, per germline. This CDR3 has 13 residues. The CDR3 loop is CASSLAGGHEQYF. The CDR3 DNA sequence: TGTGCCAGCAGTTTGGCAGGGGGCCACGAGCAGTACTTC.

J is TRBJ1-5 and V is TRBV30, with D uncertain. Germline CDR1 reads GTSNPN; CDR2 reads SVGIG (reference sequence). The CDR3 has 14 amino acids. V shed 2 bases and J shed 7 bases, with 15 bases lying between them. CDR3: CAWSSFRVGQPQHF. In DNA, the CDR3 is TGTGCCTGGAGTTCCTTCCGGGTGGGGCAGCCCCAGCATTTT. Variable domain in full (rest from reference TRBV30 and TRBJ1-5): SQTIHQWPATLVQPVGSPLSLECTVEGTSNPNLYWYRQAAGRGLQLLFYSVGIGQISSEVPQNLSASRPQDRQFILSSKKLLLSDSGFYLCAWSSFRVGQPQHFGDGTRLSIL.

This clone was picked up many times. The chain is built from TRBV28 and TRBJ1-1; TRBD1 matches at 7 bases. CDR1 and CDR2 from the germline V gene are MDHEN and SYDVKM. The junction had 8 bases not matched to a gene; V was cut back by 4 bases and J by 0 bases. The CDR3 extends over 16 amino acids. CDR3 DNA: TGTGCCAGCAGTTCGACAGGGACGGCCATGAACACTGAAGCTTTCTTT. Encoded protein: CASSSTGTAMNTEAFF.

CDR3 loop: CATSARLGEGYNEQFF. In DNA form, the CDR3 reads TGTGCCACCAGCGCCCGACTAGGCGAGGGGTACAATGAGCAGTTCTTC. The J gene is TRBJ2-1, the V gene TRBV15; D perhaps matches TRBD2 (6 bases). This CDR3 comprises 16 residues. V was clipped by 5 bases and J by 4 bases, with 18 bases between them. Germline values: CDR1 LNHNV, CDR2 YYDKDF (reference sequence).

This chain uses TRBV7-2 with TRBJ2-3, with D possibly matching TRBD2 (6 bases). This CDR3 region has 13 residues. The ends were cut back, 4 bases at V and 4 bases at J, with 9 bases in the middle. From germline, CDR1 is SGHTA and CDR2 FQGNSA. The CDR3 nucleotides are TGTGCCAGCAGCTCGGTAGCGGCAGATACGCAGTATTTT. This codes for CASSSVAADTQYF.

The gene calls are TRBV11-2 and TRBJ1-2; 8 positions agree with TRBD1. The germline V gene has CDR1 SGHAT and CDR2 FQNNGV. With V trimmed by 0 bases and J by 5 bases, 5 bases remained unmatched. The CDR3 has 15 residues. CDR3 in DNA: TGTGCCAGCAGCTTAGATCGGACAGGGTTATATGGCTACACCTTC. Amino acids: CASSLDRTGLYGYTF.

This clone appeared many times. V usage is TRBV6-5 and J usage is TRBJ1-4, with 10 positions matching TRBD1. Unmatched junction bases numbered 6, after V lost 6 bases and J lost 8 bases. This CDR3 is built from 14 residues. CDR1 is MNHEY and CDR2 is SVGAGI in the germline V gene. The CDR3 is CASSPDRGREKLFF. Written as DNA, the CDR3 is TGTGCCAGCAGCCCTGACAGGGGGCGCGAAAAACTGTTTTTT.